This T cell receptor beta chain was profiled in a study of response to subunit inactivated influenza vaccine. TCRdb used MiXCR to reprocess the RT-PCR reads, holding one entry per CDR3 protein. The sample lists 500,000 to 600,000 distinct CDR3 sequences, around 10% occurring once. This CDR3 is 20 amino acids long. V was pared by 4 bases and J by 2 bases, with 13 bases of the junction left unmatched. General observations from the study: After each seasonal influenza vaccination, few new T cells are recruited, the authors suggested.

Worth noting for this clonotype: Its antigen is not identified.

These same data were also listed under a study on T cells expressing NK-cell markers. That paper notes: 5'RACE template switching with UMIs produced the TCR beta cDNA. Obtained from sorted CD3+CD56+NKG2C+, CD3+CD56+NKG2C- and CD3+CD56-NKG2C+ T cells were the TCR beta repertoires. In a handful of donors, dominant clonotypes made up about 25-60.1% of CD3+CD56-NKG2C+ cells.

The sample was PBMCs from blood, taken on the day of vaccination. This TCR was recovered from a man aged 45 to 65 who received an inactivated influenza vaccine. The V call is TRBV12-3 or TRBV12-4, the J call TRBJ2-3; 15 bases agree with TRBD2. The CDR3 reads CASSSLRTSGGAIHTDTQYF. Written as DNA, the CDR3 is TGTGCCAGCAGTTCCCTCAGGACTAGCGGGGGGGCAATCCACACAGATACGCAGTATTTT.